This TCR beta chain was identified during a study of human T cells and chemical hapten exposure. Whole-study findings and limits: TCRs exceeding 1 in 1000 frequency stayed unchanged with DPC sensitization.

This clonotype was seen ten or more times. Its specificity is unknown. The authors extracted total RNA from unfractionated whole blood. Unique molecular identifiers were linked by the library to individual cDNA molecules. Original processing notes: Ranging from about 20,000 to 700,000, TCR counts per sample had a median value of approximately 95,000. TCRdb analysed the 5' RACE reads with MiXCR anew, one entry per CDR3 protein. TCRdb, rather than the study authors, made the V and J calls. Among 150,000 or so distinct CDR3 sequences, roughly 4.1% were seen once, and the ten largest hold 1.2% to 1.5%. The germline gives CDR1 MNHNY, CDR2 SVGAGI (reference sequence). The CDR3 is 14 amino acids. The junction had 10 bases not matched to a gene; V was cut back by 7 bases and J by 8 bases.

This clonotype originated in a female donor in good health. The chain carries TRBV6-6 and TRBJ2-1, with 8 nucleotides matching TRBD2. The CDR3 loop reads CASIEAGGRDEQFF. In nucleotides, the CDR3 is TGTGCCAGCATCGAGGCGGGGGGCAGGGATGAGCAGTTCTTC.